The rows below give T cell receptor beta chains drawn from one sample of a study of Ad26.COV2.S vaccination and SARS-CoV-2 variants. The table came from immunoSEQ multiplex PCR; TCRdb's copy has only in-frame clones and leaves some out. The sample comprises about 350,000 clones, less than 90% of which are singletons, and 6.4% rests with the top ten. This specimen consisted of peripheral blood, obtained in a trial of Ad26.COV2.S vaccine versus placebo. The receptors were sampled from a person aged 18 to 59 who received the Ad26.COV2.S COVID-19 vaccine or a placebo. Both conserved end residues are part of each CDR3. The D gene is left open where the match is weak. Rows give clone size only sometimes, using once, few, many, or a class for an expanded clone.

J gene | V gene | D gene | clone size | CDR3 protein | CDR3 DNA
TRBJ1-2 | TRBV6-4 | NA | once | CASSPFQGRGYTF | TGTGCCAGCAGTCCATTCCAGGGGCGAGGCTACACCTTC
TRBJ1-5 | TRBV4-2 | NA | NA | CASSQMGHDSNQPQHF | TGTGCCAGCAGCCAGATGGGACATGATAGCAATCAGCCCCAGCATTTT
TRBJ2-2 | TRBV7-2 | TRBD2 | NA | CASSQLAGGRARDTGELFF | TGTGCCAGCAGCCAACTAGCGGGGGGCCGAGCCAGGGATACCGGGGAGCTGTTTTTT
TRBJ2-1 | TRBV3-1/TRBV3-2 | TRBD2 | NA | CASSQEWTSGIYNEQFF | TGTGCCAGCAGCCAAGAATGGACTAGCGGGATCTACAATGAGCAGTTCTTC
TRBJ1-1 | TRBV28 | TRBD1 | NA | CASGTGIGGTEAFF | TGTGCCAGCGGGACAGGGATCGGGGGTACTGAAGCTTTCTTT
TRBJ2-5 | TRBV3-1/TRBV3-2 | NA | once | CASSQVRAETQYF | TGTGCCAGCAGCCAAGTCCGGGCGGAGACCCAGTACTTC
TRBJ1-2 | TRBV11-1 | NA | NA | CASSLNRDGYTF | TGTGCCAGCAGCTTGAACAGGGATGGCTACACCTTC
TRBJ2-7 | TRBV7-2 | TRBD1 | NA | CASSPQGFSYEQYF | TGTGCCAGCAGCCCACAGGGGTTTTCCTACGAGCAGTACTTC
TRBJ2-2 | TRBV6-5 | NA | NA | CASRSTGQNTGELFF | TGTGCCAGCCGATCAACGGGGCAGAACACCGGGGAGCTGTTTTTT
TRBJ1-6 | TRBV14 | NA | NA | CASSLSPRGSPLHF | TGTGCCAGCAGCCTCAGTCCGAGAGGTTCACCCCTCCACTTT
TRBJ1-1 | TRBV19 | TRBD1 | NA | CASRPGQGRAFF | TGTGCCAGTAGGCCGGGACAGGGGAGGGCTTTCTTT
TRBJ2-5 | TRBV7-2 | NA | NA | CASSFRGQETQYF | TGTGCCAGCAGCTTCAGAGGACAAGAGACCCAGTACTTC
TRBJ2-1 | TRBV18 | TRBD2 | NA | CASSPTTGGLYNNEQFF | TGTGCCAGCTCACCTACGACGGGAGGGCTATATAACAATGAGCAGTTCTTC
TRBJ1-1 | TRBV5-4 | NA | NA | CASSGGNTEAFF | TGTGCCAGCAGCGGGGGGAACACTGAAGCTTTCTTT
TRBJ2-7 | TRBV7-6 | TRBD2 | NA | CASSLVGGDDDEQYF | TGTGCCAGCAGCTTAGTTGGGGGGGACGACGACGAGCAGTACTTC
TRBJ1-1 | TRBV3-1/TRBV3-2 | NA | NA | CASSQMAGNTEAFF | TGTGCCAGCAGCCAAATGGCTGGGAACACTGAAGCTTTCTTT
TRBJ2-1 | TRBV6-2/TRBV6-3 | TRBD1 | NA | CASSYPTTGGRGYEQFF | TGTGCCAGCAGTTACCCAACGACAGGGGGCAGGGGGTATGAGCAGTTCTTC